This passage covers 21 T cell receptor beta chains from one sample sequenced in a study of blood T cell repertoires in COVID-19. The data were produced by immunoSEQ multiplex PCR, yet TCRdb's version contains in-frame clones alone and is incomplete. This sample has about 380,000 clones, with around 85% found just once. Sequencing input: peripheral blood. These receptors were taken from a woman under 30 with acute or convalescent COVID-19.

This chain joins TRBV7-2 and TRBJ2-7, with TRBD1 identical over 7 bases. From germline, CDR1 is SGHTA and CDR2 FQGNSA. V lost 6 bases, J lost 3 bases, and 8 bases stayed unmatched. This CDR3 has 14 residues. CDR3 DNA: TGTGCCAGCAGACCACCGGACAGGTTCTACGAGCAGTACTTC. It codes for CASRPPDRFYEQYF.

The chain carries TRBV5-1 and TRBJ1-2, with 7 bases lining up with TRBD1. V lost 3 bases and J lost 5; bases outside the gene matches: 7. The germline CDR1 and CDR2 sequences are SGHRS and YFSETQ. This CDR3 is 14 amino acids long. The CDR3 region has the DNA TGCGCCAGCAGCTCTAGTGGGACAGTTTATGGCTACACCTTC. Its translation: CASSSSGTVYGYTF.

This clone was recorded only once. This chain joins TRBV28 and TRBJ1-1; D remains unclear. The CDR3 spans 15 residues. CDR1 is MDHEN and CDR2 is SYDVKM in the germline V gene. Trimming took off 2 bases at V and 7 bases at J, with 17 bases between the two ends. The CDR3 nucleotides read TGTGCCAGCAGTTTAAGTGAGGCTTCGCAGCTTGAAGCTTTCTTT. It yields the protein CASSLSEASQLEAFF. The full variable domain, its missing parts supplied by reference TRBV28 and TRBJ1-1, is DVKVTQSSRYLVKRTGEKVFLECVQDMDHENMFWYRQDPGLGLRLIYFSYDVKMKEKGDIPEGYSVSREKKERFSLILESASTNQTSMYLCASSLSEASQLEAFFGQGTRLTVV.

This chain uses TRBV29-1 with TRBJ1-5; D not certain. Germline V CDR1 and CDR2: SQVTM, ANQGSEA. V was shortened by 4 bases and J by 7 bases, with 17 bases between the two germline ends. The CDR3 is 14 amino acids. The CDR3 loop is CSVVWSGEGQPQHF. The CDR3, as DNA: TGCAGCGTTGTTTGGAGCGGGGAAGGCCAGCCCCAGCATTTT.

The V and J genes are TRBV5-1 and TRBJ2-1; 10 bases map to TRBD2. The germline V gene has CDR1 SGHRS and CDR2 YFSETQ. The CDR3 extends over 15 amino acids. V lost 0 bases to trimming and J lost 8 bases; unmatched junction nucleotides: 5. The CDR3 coding sequence is TGCGCCAGCAGCTTGGCCCTAGCGGGAGTGGATGAGCAGTTCTTC. Its translation is CASSLALAGVDEQFF. Drawing the rest from reference TRBV5-1 and TRBJ2-1, the complete variable domain is KAGVTQTPRYLIKTRGQQVTLSCSPISGHRSVSWYQQTPGQGLQFLFEYFSETQRNKGNFPGRFSGRQFSNSRSEMNVSTLELGDSALYLCASSLALAGVDEQFFGPGTRLTVL.

This clone showed up many times. The chain recombines TRBV30 with TRBJ2-3; no reliable D call. Looked up from germline, CDR1 is GTSNPN and CDR2 is SVGIG (reference sequence). Trimming took 0 bases from V and 2 from J, leaving 3 bases between them. The CDR3 has 12 amino acids. The CDR3 nucleotides read TGTGCCTGGAGTGTAGCCACAGATACGCAGTATTTT. Its protein product is CAWSVATDTQYF.

This clone was observed a few times. The chain combines TRBV7-2 with TRBJ2-7; no clear D gene. The CDR3 covers 13 residues. Germline V gene lookup returns CDR1 SGHTA and CDR2 FQGNSA. Trimming took off 0 bases at V and 3 bases at J, with 6 bases between the two ends. As DNA, the CDR3 is TGTGCCAGCAGCTTAGCGGCTGGCTACGAGCAGTACTTC. Its translation is CASSLAAGYEQYF.

The chain combines TRBV19 with TRBJ2-2; the match to TRBD1 covers 8 bases. Per germline, CDR1 LNHDA and CDR2 SQIVND (reference sequence). This CDR3 spans 15 amino acids. The trim removed 5 bases at V and 5 bases at J, leaving 7 bases unmatched. The CDR3 DNA follows: TGTGCCAGTAGTCTGCGGACAGGGATGACCGGGGAGCTGTTTTTT. This translates into CASSLRTGMTGELFF. Full variable domain (missing parts from reference TRBV19 and TRBJ2-2): DGGITQSPKYLFRKEGQNVTLSCEQNLNHDAMYWYRQDPGQGLRLIYYSQIVNDFQKGDIAEGYSVSREKKESFPLTVTSAQKNPTAFYLCASSLRTGMTGELFFGEGSRLTVL.

This clone was counted a few times. J is TRBJ2-1 and V is TRBV27; TRBD2 matches at 9 bases. The V gene's germline CDR1 is MNHEY and CDR2 SMNVEV (reference sequence). This CDR3 contains 15 residues. Unmatched junction bases numbered 3, after V lost 2 bases and J lost 4 bases. The CDR3: CASSLSGRQYNEQFF. CDR3 nucleotide sequence: TGTGCCAGCAGTTTAAGCGGGAGGCAGTACAATGAGCAGTTCTTC.

The chain has TRBV30 and TRBJ1-1; 9 bases fit TRBD1. Germline loops: CDR1 GTSNPN, CDR2 SVGIG (reference sequence). The CDR3 runs 14 residues. J gave up 5 bases and V 2 bases, and 6 bases lay outside the gene matches. DNA of the CDR3: TGTGCCTGGAGTCTTACAGGGGGCAGGACTGAAGCTTTCTTT. This encodes CAWSLTGGRTEAFF.

This CDR3 is CASSQEDSNTGELFF. Written as DNA, the CDR3 is TGTGCCAGCAGCCAGGAGGACAGCAACACCGGGGAGCTGTTTTTT. This sequence joins TRBV14 and TRBJ2-2, with a tentative D call TRBD1 (6 bases). The CDR3 contains 15 residues. Trimming stripped 3 bases from V and 2 bases from J, with 10 bases between. The germline V gene has CDR1 SGHDN and CDR2 FVKESK.

The chain recombines TRBV28 with TRBJ1-2; weak D call: TRBD1 (5 bases). CDR1 MDHEN and CDR2 SYDVKM come from the germline V gene. The CDR3 covers 15 residues. V lost 2 bases, J lost 7 bases, and 17 bases lay in between. For the CDR3, the DNA is TGTGCCAGCAGTTTACCCTCAGGGCTTTACTCTGGCTACACCTTC. This translates into CASSLPSGLYSGYTF.

V is TRBV30 and J is TRBJ2-1; 8 positions agree with TRBD2. There are 14 residues in the CDR3. The V and J ends lost 8 bases and 4 bases, in that order; junction bases with no gene match: 10. Looked up from germline, CDR1 is GTSNPN and CDR2 is SVGIG (reference sequence). This CDR3 is CAPYGTSGYNEQFF. As DNA, the CDR3 is TGTGCCCCCTATGGTACTAGCGGTTACAATGAGCAGTTCTTC.

This chain connects TRBV2 to TRBJ2-7, with a weak D call TRBD2 (6 bases). Germline lookup yields CDR1 SNHLY and CDR2 FYNNEI. There are 14 residues in the CDR3. Trimming took 7 bases from V and 2 from J, leaving 15 bases between them. Here the CDR3 reads CASTSGLRPYEQYF. Here the CDR3 DNA reads TGTGCCAGCACCTCGGGACTTCGACCCTACGAGCAGTACTTC.

The rearrangement joins TRBV9 to TRBJ2-7; D ambiguous. Trimming pared 3 bases from V and 9 bases from J, leaving 10 bases between. The CDR3 runs to 11 residues. Germline CDR1 reads SGDLS; CDR2 reads YYNGEE. CDR3 loop: CASSAPFGQYF. For the CDR3, the DNA is TGTGCCAGCAGCGCCCCCTTCGGGCAGTACTTC.

This chain joins TRBV12-3 or TRBV12-4 and TRBJ1-1; possible D gene TRBD1, 6 bases. The V and J ends lost 6 bases and 7 bases respectively, with 15 bases between them. The CDR3 is 13 residues long. The CDR3 DNA sequence: TGTGCCAGCAGCCTCCGGGGGGCACTTGAAGCTTTCTTT. Protein sequence: CASSLRGALEAFF.

In regard to this clone: Other DNA variants within this sample encode the same CDR3. The chain combines TRBV27 with TRBJ2-3; tentative D call: TRBD2 (5 bases). The CDR3 runs to 13 residues. Trimming cost V 4 bases and J 1 base, with 6 bases left between them. CDR1 and CDR2 from the germline V gene are MNHEY and SMNVEV (reference sequence). CDR3 loop: CASSSRGTDTQYF. CDR3 DNA sequence: TGTGCCAGCAGTTCGCGGGGCACAGATACGCAGTATTTT.

CDR3 DNA sequence: TGTGCCAGCAGCGTACTTCCGGGTGAGGCGGAAGAGACCCAGTACTTC. This gives the protein CASSVLPGEAEETQYF. The gene calls are TRBV9 and TRBJ2-5; D uncertain. Germline values: CDR1 SGDLS, CDR2 YYNGEE. V gave up 1 base and J gave up 3 bases, with 16 bases separating them. The CDR3 spans 16 residues.

V and J are TRBV7-9 and TRBJ1-3, with 7 bases aligning to TRBD1. The CDR3 spans 16 residues. Trimming took 1 base from V and 0 from J; bases not matched to a gene: 3. CDR1 is SEHNR, CDR2 FQNEAQ, per germline (reference sequence). Here the CDR3 reads CASSLGDSLSGNTIYF. The CDR3 bases are TGTGCCAGCAGCTTAGGGGACAGTCTCTCTGGAAACACCATATATTTT. Supplemented by reference TRBV7-9 and TRBJ1-3, the full variable domain reads DTGVSQNPRHKITKRGQNVTFRCDPISEHNRLYWYRQTLGQGPEFLTYFQNEAQLEKSRLLSDRFSAERPKGSFSTLEIQRTEQGDSAMYLCASSLGDSLSGNTIYFGEGSWLTVV.

This chain uses TRBV12-3 or TRBV12-4 with TRBJ2-3; 8 bases agree with TRBD1. This CDR3 region has 13 residues. After removal of 8 bases from V and 5 bases from J, the junction contained 6 bases not matched to a gene. CDR3 region: CASGGQGLDTQYF. The CDR3 nucleotides read TGTGCCAGCGGTGGACAGGGATTAGATACGCAGTATTTT.

The CDR3 is CASSLSRTGWNQPQHF. In nucleotides, the CDR3 is TGTGCCAGCAGTTTATCCCGGACAGGGTGGAATCAGCCCCAGCATTTT. The chain recombines TRBV27 with TRBJ1-5, with 8 bases lining up with TRBD1. After removal of 0 bases from V and 4 bases from J, the junction contained 5 bases not matched to a gene. The CDR3 has 16 residues. In germline, CDR1 is MNHEY, CDR2 SMNVEV (reference sequence).